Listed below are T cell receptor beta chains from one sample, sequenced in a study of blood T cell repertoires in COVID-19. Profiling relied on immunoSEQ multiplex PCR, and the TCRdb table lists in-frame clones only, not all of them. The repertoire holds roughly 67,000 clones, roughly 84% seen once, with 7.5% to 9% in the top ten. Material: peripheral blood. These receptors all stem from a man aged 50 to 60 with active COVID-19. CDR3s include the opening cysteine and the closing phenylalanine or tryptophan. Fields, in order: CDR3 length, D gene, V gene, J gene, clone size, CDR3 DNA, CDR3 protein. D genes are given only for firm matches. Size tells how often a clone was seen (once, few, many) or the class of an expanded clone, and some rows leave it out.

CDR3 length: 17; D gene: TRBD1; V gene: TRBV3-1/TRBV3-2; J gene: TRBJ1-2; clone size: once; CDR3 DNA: TGTGCCAGCAGCCAAGGAACCGGGACAGGGGTGCAAAGAGGCTACACCTTC; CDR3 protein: CASSQGTGTGVQRGYTF
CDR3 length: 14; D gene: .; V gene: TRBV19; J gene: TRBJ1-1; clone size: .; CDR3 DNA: TGTGCCAGTACCCCACGTCGGGGGGGGACTGAAGCTTTCTTT; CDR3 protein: CASTPRRGGTEAFF
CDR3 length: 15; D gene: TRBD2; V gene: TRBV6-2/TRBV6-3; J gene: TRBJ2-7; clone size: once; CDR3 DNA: TGTGCCAGCAGTACCGCTGGACTAGCTCCTTACGAGCAGTACTTC; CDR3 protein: CASSTAGLAPYEQYF
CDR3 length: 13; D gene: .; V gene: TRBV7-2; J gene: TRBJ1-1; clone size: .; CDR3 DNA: TGTGCCAGCGGTTTGGAGGGGCCAAGGGAAGCTTTCTTT; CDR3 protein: CASGLEGPREAFF
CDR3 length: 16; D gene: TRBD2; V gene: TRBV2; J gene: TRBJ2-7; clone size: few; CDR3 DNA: TGTGCCAGCAGTGTTGTTAGCGGGGGTCGGCCCTACGAGCAGTACTTC; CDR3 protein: CASSVVSGGRPYEQYF
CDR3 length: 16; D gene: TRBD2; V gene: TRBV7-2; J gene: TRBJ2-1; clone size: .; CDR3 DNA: TGTGCCAGCAGTCTTTCCCTAGCGGGGGGTACACGTGAGCAGTTCTTC; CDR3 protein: CASSLSLAGGTREQFF
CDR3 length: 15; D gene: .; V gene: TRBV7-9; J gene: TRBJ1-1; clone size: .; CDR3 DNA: TGTGCCAGCAGCTTACCACTGACCGAGGGTGCTGAAGCTTTCTTT; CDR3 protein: CASSLPLTEGAEAFF
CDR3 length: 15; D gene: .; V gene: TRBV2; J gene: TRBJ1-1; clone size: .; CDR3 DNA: TGTGCCAGCAGCGCAGGGGCCAAGGCGGGCACTGAAGCTTTCTTT; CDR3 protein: CASSAGAKAGTEAFF
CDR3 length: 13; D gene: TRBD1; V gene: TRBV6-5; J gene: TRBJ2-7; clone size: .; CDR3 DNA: TGTGCCAGCGGACACAGGGGTAGGGACGAGCAGTACTTC; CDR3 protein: CASGHRGRDEQYF
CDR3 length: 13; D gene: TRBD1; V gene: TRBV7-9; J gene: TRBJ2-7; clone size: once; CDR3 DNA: TGTGCCAGCAGCTTTGTCGGGACAGGGGAGCAGTACTTC; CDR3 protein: CASSFVGTGEQYF
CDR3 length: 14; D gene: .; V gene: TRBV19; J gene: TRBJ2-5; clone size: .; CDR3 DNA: TGTGCCAGTTCGGACTCGACCTTCCAAGAGACCCAGTACTTC; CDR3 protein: CASSDSTFQETQYF
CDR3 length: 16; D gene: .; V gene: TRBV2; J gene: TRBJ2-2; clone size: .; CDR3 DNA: TGTGCCAGCAGTATTGGGACGACTAGTACGGCCGGGGAGCTGTTTTTT; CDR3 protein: CASSIGTTSTAGELFF
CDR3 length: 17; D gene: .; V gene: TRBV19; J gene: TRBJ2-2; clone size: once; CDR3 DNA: TGTGCCAGTAGTAGAGGCGACTCCTATTCGAACACCGGGGAGCTGTTTTTT; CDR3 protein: CASSRGDSYSNTGELFF
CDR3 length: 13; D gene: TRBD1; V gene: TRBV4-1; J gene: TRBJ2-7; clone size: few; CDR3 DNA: TGCGCCAGCTCCCCGACAGGGCTCTACGAGCAGTACTTC; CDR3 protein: CASSPTGLYEQYF
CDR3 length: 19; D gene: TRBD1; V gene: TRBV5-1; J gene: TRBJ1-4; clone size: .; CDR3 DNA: TGCGCCAGCAGCTCGCGGGGACAGCCATATTCCGCAACTAATGAAAAACTGTTTTTT; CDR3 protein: CASSSRGQPYSATNEKLFF
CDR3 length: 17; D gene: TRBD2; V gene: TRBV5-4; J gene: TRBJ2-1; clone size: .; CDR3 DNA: TGTGCCAGCAGCTTCCTCCTAGCGGGGGGTCTCTACAATGAGCAGTTCTTC; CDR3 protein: CASSFLLAGGLYNEQFF
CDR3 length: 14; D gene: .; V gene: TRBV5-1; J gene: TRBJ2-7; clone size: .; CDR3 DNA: TGCGCCAGCAGCTCACCCCTAGGGGGCTACGAGCAGTACTTC; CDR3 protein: CASSSPLGGYEQYF
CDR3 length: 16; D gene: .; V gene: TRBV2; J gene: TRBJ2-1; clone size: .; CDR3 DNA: TGTGCCAGCGGGAAGGTCCTAGCGTCCAATCGCGATGAGCAGTTCTTC; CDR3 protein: CASGKVLASNRDEQFF
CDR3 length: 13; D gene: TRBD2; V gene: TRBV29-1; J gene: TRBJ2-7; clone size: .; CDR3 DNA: TGCAGCGCCTATAGCGGGAGTGGGTACGAGCAGTACTTC; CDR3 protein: CSAYSGSGYEQYF
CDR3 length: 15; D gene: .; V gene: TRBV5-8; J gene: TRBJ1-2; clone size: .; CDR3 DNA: TGTGCCAGCAGCTCTACAGGGTCCCCTAACTATGGCTACACCTTC; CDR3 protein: CASSSTGSPNYGYTF
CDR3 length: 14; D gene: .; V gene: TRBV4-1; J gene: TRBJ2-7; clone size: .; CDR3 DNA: TGCGCCAGCAGCCAAGACAGGCCTTCCTACGAGCAGTACTTC; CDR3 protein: CASSQDRPSYEQYF
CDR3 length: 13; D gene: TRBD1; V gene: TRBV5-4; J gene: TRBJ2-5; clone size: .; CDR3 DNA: TGTGCCAGCAGCCCAGGACAGGGTGAGACCCAGTACTTC; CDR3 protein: CASSPGQGETQYF
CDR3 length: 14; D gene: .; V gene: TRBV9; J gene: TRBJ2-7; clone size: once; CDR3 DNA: TGTGCCAGCAGCCCCGACAGCAATTACTACGAGCAGTACTTC; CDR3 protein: CASSPDSNYYEQYF
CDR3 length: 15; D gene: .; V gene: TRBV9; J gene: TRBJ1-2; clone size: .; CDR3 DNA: TGTGCCAGCAGCGAGAGGACCGGGACATCATTTAGCTACACCTTC; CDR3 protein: CASSERTGTSFSYTF
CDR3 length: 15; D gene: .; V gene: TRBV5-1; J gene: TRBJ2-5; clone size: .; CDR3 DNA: TGCGCCAGCAGCTTGCAGGGAATAAGCCAAGAGACCCAGTACTTC; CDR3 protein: CASSLQGISQETQYF
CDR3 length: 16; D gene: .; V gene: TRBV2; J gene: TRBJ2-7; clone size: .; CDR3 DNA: TGTGCCAGCAGTGCCTCCGGGCCAGGGGGGCCCTACGAGCAGTACTTC; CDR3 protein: CASSASGPGGPYEQYF
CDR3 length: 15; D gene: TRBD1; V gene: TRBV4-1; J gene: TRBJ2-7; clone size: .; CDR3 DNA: TGCGCCAGCAGCCAAGCCTGGGACAGGACCTACGAGCAGTACTTC; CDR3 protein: CASSQAWDRTYEQYF
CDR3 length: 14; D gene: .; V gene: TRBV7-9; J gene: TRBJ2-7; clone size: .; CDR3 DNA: TGTGCCAGCAGCTTAGTTTTCGGGATCGGGGAGCAGTACTTC; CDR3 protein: CASSLVFGIGEQYF
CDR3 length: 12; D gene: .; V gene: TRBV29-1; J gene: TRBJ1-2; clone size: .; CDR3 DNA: TGCAGCGTTGAGGTCGGAGCCTATGGCTACACCTTC; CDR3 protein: CSVEVGAYGYTF
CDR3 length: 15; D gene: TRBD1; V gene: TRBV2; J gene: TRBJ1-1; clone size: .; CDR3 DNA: TGTGCCAGCAGGGACAGGGGCGGCATGAACACTGAAGCTTTCTTT; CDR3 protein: CASRDRGGMNTEAFF
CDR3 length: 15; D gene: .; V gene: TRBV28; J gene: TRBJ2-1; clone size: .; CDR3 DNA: TGTGCCAGCAGTCACTTCGTCATTGCCCTGAATGAGCAGTTCTTC; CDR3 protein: CASSHFVIALNEQFF
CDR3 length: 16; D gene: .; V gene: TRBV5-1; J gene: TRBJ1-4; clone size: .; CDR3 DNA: TGCGCCAGCAGATTGAACCCACAGGGATTGGGAGAAAAACTGTTTTTT; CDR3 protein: CASRLNPQGLGEKLFF
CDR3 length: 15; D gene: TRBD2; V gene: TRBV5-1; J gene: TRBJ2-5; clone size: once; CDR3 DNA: TGCGCCAGCAGCTCGAGACTAGCGGGTAAAGAGACCCAGTACTTC; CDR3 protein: CASSSRLAGKETQYF
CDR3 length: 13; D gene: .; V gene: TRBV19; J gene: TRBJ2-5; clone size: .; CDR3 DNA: TGTGCCAGTACCCCTACCCGCGGAGGGACCCAGTACTTC; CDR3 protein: CASTPTRGGTQYF
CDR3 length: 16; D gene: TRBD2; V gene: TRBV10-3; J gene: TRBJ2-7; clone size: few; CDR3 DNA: TGTGCCATCAGTGAGGCTCCGGGGGGGCGCGAAAACGAGCAGTACTTC; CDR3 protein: CAISEAPGGRENEQYF
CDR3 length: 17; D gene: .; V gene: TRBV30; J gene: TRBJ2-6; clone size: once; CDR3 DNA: TGTGCCTGGGGGGGGCCGCAGAACCCCTCTGGGGCCAACGTCCTGACTTTC; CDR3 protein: CAWGGPQNPSGANVLTF
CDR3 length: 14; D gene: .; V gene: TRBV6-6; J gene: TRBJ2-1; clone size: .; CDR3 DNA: TGTGCCAGCAGTCCCGAGCTTGGCTACAATGAGCAGTTCTTC; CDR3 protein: CASSPELGYNEQFF
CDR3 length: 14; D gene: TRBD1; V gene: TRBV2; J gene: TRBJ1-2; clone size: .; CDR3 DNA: TGTGCCAGCAATAGGGAGACAGGGTTCGATGGCTACACCTTC; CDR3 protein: CASNRETGFDGYTF
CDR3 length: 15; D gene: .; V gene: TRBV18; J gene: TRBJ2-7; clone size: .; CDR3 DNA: TGTGCCAGCTCACCTCGGACGGGGGTCTCCTACGAGCAGTACTTC; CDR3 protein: CASSPRTGVSYEQYF
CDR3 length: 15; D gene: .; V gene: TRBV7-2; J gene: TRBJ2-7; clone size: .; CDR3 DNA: TGTGCCAGCAGCTTAACTGACAGGTTCCCCTACGAGCAGTACTTC; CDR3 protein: CASSLTDRFPYEQYF
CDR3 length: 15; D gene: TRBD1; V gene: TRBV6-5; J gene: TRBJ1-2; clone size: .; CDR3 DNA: TGTGCCAGCAGAGCCGGGACAGGGGCACTTAAAGGCTACACCTTC; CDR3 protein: CASRAGTGALKGYTF
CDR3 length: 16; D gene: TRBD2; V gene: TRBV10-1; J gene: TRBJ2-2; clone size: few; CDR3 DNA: TGCGCCAGCTCGAAAGGACTAGCGGGGGGTAGGGAGGAGCTGTTTTTT; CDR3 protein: CASSKGLAGGREELFF
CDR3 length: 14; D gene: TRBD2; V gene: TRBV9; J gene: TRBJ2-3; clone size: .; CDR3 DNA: TGTGCCAGCAGCGGAGGGAGGGGTCGAGATACGCAGTATTTT; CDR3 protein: CASSGGRGRDTQYF
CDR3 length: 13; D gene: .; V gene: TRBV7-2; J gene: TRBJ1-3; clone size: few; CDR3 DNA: TGTGCCAGCCGCCTTGGGCTTGGAAACACCATATATTTT; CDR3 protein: CASRLGLGNTIYF
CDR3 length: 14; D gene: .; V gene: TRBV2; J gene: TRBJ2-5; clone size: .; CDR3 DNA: TGTGCCAGCAGTGCTAGACAGGCCCGAGAGACCCAGTACTTC; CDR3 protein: CASSARQARETQYF
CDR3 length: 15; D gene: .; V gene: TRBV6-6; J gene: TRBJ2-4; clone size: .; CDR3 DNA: TGTGCCAGCAGTTACTCGATCGGGGGTTGGGGCATTCAGTACTTC; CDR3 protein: CASSYSIGGWGIQYF
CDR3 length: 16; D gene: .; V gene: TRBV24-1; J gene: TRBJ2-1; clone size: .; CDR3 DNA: TGTGCCACCAGTGATCGTTCAACGAGCTCCTACAATGAGCAGTTCTTC; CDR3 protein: CATSDRSTSSYNEQFF
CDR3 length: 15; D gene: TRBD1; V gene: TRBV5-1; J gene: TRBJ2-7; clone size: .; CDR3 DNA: TGCGCCAGCAGCTTGGGACAGGGGGCGTCCTACGAGCAGTACTTC; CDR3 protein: CASSLGQGASYEQYF
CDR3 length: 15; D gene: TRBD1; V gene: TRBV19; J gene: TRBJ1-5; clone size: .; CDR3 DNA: TGTGCCAGTAGTATAGACGACAGGGCCCGGCAGCCCCAGCATTTT; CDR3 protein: CASSIDDRARQPQHF
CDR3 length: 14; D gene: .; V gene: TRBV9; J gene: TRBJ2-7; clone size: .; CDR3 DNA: TGTGCCAGCAGCGGGGCAGGAGGTTACGACGAGCAGTACTTC; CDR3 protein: CASSGAGGYDEQYF
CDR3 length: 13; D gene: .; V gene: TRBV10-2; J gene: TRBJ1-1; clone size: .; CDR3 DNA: TGCGCCAGCAGTGGCGGAGGGAACACTGAAGCTTTCTTT; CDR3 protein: CASSGGGNTEAFF
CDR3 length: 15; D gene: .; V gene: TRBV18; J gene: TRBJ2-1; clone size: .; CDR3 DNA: TGTGCCAGCTCACCACCTTCCCGGGGGACGGATGAGCAGTTCTTC; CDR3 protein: CASSPPSRGTDEQFF
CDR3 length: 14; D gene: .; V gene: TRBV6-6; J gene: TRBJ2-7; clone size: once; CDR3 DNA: TGTGCCAGCAGTTACTCGACCCGCGGCTACGAGCAGTACTTC; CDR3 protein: CASSYSTRGYEQYF
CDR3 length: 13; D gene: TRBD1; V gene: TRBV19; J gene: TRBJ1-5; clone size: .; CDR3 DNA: TGTGCCAGTAGTATTGGGACAGCCCAGCCCCAGCATTTT; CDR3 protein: CASSIGTAQPQHF